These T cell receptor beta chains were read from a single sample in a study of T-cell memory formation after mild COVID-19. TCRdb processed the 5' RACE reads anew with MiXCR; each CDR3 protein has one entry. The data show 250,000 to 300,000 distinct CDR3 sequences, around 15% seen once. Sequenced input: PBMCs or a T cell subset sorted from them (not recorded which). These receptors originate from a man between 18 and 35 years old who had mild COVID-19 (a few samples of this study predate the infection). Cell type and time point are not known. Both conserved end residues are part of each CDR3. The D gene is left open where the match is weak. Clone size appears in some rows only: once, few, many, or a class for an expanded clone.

TGTGCCAGCAGCCGCTGGAGCTCGACAGGCCCCAGGGGGACCCAGTACTTC,CASSRWSSTGPRGTQYF,few,TRBJ2-5,TRBV7-8,.
TGCAGTGCTACTCGACCGGGGGACTCTATTAGGACGCAGTATTTT,CSATRPGDSIRTQYF,few,TRBJ2-3,TRBV20-1,.
TGTGCCAGCAGTTCCCTCGGGGGGCTATACACCGGGGAGCTGTTTTTT,CASSSLGGLYTGELFF,few,TRBJ2-2,TRBV27,.
TGTGCCAGCAGGCGAATTATCCAGGGCCATCGGCAGGGCTACACCTTC,CASRRIIQGHRQGYTF,.,TRBJ1-2,TRBV9,.
TGCGCCAGCAGGGAAGGGTTCAATCAGCCCCAGCATTTT,CASREGFNQPQHF,few,TRBJ1-5,TRBV4-1,.
TGTGCCAGCAGCCAAGTAACTCGGTCGGCCAACGAGCAGTACTTC,CASSQVTRSANEQYF,few,TRBJ2-7,TRBV14,.
TGTGCCAGCAGTGACTCCTACACTGAAGCTTTCTTT,CASSDSYTEAFF,.,TRBJ1-1,TRBV25-1,.
TGTGCCAGCAGCTTAGGGTCGTTGGGGGCTCGAGGCAATCAGCCCCAGCATTTT,CASSLGSLGARGNQPQHF,few,TRBJ1-5,TRBV7-9,.
TGTGCCACCAGTGACCCAACGGGGGCCACGGGTAATGAGCAGTTCTTC,CATSDPTGATGNEQFF,.,TRBJ2-1,TRBV24-1,.
TGCGCCAGCAGCCAAGATAGTCGGACAGGGAGCACCGGGGAGCTGTTTTTT,CASSQDSRTGSTGELFF,many,TRBJ2-2,TRBV4-3,TRBD1
TGTGCCAGCGGCGGGGGGGCTCCGGAGGAGCAGTACTTC,CASGGGAPEEQYF,many,TRBJ2-7,TRBV6-1,TRBD2
TGTGCCAGCCCTGGTAACGCCGATAATTCACCCCTCCACTTT,CASPGNADNSPLHF,.,TRBJ1-6,TRBV6-1,.
TGTGCCAGCAGCTTAGGAGGGGCCAACTATGGCTACACCTTC,CASSLGGANYGYTF,.,TRBJ1-2,TRBV7-9,.
TGTGCCAGCAGGTCGGCCTACAATGAGCAGTTCTTC,CASRSAYNEQFF,.,TRBJ2-1,TRBV6-1,.
TGTGCCAGCAGCCTACCGGCGGGACTAGCGGGGGGTCTGACCTACAATGAGCAGTTCTTC,CASSLPAGLAGGLTYNEQFF,.,TRBJ2-1,TRBV7-2,TRBD2
TGCAGTGCTAGAGATCGGTCAGGGCTGGATACGCAGTATTTT,CSARDRSGLDTQYF,few,TRBJ2-3,TRBV20-1,.
TGTGCCATCAGTGAGTCGAGGGGCGCGTCCTATGGCTACACCTTC,CAISESRGASYGYTF,.,TRBJ1-2,TRBV10-3,.
TGCGCCAGCAGCCAGACGGGGCTAACTAATGAAAAACTGTTTTTT,CASSQTGLTNEKLFF,few,TRBJ1-4,TRBV4-3,.
TGTGCCAGCAGGAGCTCTGGAAACACCATATATTTT,CASRSSGNTIYF,.,TRBJ1-3,TRBV6-2/TRBV6-3,.
TGTGCCAGCAGTTTCCGGGACCCCTCGGATACGCAGTATTTT,CASSFRDPSDTQYF,.,TRBJ2-3,TRBV27,.
TGTGCCAGCAGACAACAGGGGTTCGAGCAGTTCTTC,CASRQQGFEQFF,.,TRBJ2-1,TRBV7-9,TRBD1
TGCGCCAGCAGCGGGCCCGATAGCAATCAGCCCCAGCATTTT,CASSGPDSNQPQHF,few,TRBJ1-5,TRBV4-1,.
TGTGCTAGTGGTTACGAGGGGGCTACTACTTACAATGAGCAGTTCTTC,CASGYEGATTYNEQFF,many,TRBJ2-1,TRBV12-5,TRBD1
TGCGCCAGCAGCTTCCAGGGACAGGGCCAAGAGACCCAGTACTTC,CASSFQGQGQETQYF,.,TRBJ2-5,TRBV5-1,TRBD1
TGTGCCATCAGCGGACAGGGGGCGGGTACTGAAGCTTTCTTT,CAISGQGAGTEAFF,.,TRBJ1-1,TRBV10-3,TRBD1
TGCAGTGCTCAACAGACAGGGACCTACGAGCAGTACTTC,CSAQQTGTYEQYF,few,TRBJ2-7,TRBV20-1,TRBD1
TGCGCCAGCAGCGCTTTAGTCAGGGGCGCGACAGATACGCAGTATTTT,CASSALVRGATDTQYF,.,TRBJ2-3,TRBV4-3,.
TGTGCCAGCAGTACCAGCCGAGGGCAGGGGGGCGGCACCGGGGAGCTGTTTTTT,CASSTSRGQGGGTGELFF,few,TRBJ2-2,TRBV2,.
TGTGCCATCAGTGACTCTATACGACTAGCGGGGACGGATACGCAGTATTTT,CAISDSIRLAGTDTQYF,.,TRBJ2-3,TRBV10-3,TRBD2
TGCGCCAGCAGCTTTGGGGGGACAGATAATTCACCCCTCCACTTT,CASSFGGTDNSPLHF,few,TRBJ1-6,TRBV5-1,TRBD1
TGTGCCAGCAGCCAAGATCTGGCGCCAGGCTACGAGCAGTACTTC,CASSQDLAPGYEQYF,.,TRBJ2-7,TRBV4-2,.
TGCGCCAGCAGCTGGAACAGCGGGGGGGCAGGGAATGAGCAGTTCTTC,CASSWNSGGAGNEQFF,once,TRBJ2-1,TRBV5-1,TRBD2
TGCGCCAGCAGCCAAGTAGATTTCGCTGGAAACATTCAGTACTTC,CASSQVDFAGNIQYF,many,TRBJ2-4,TRBV4-1,.
TGTGCCAGCAGCAAGGATCCCTATAATTCACCCCTCCACTTT,CASSKDPYNSPLHF,.,TRBJ1-6,TRBV5-6,.
TGTGCCAGCAGCTTAAATGGAGGGGAGGCCCAGTACTTC,CASSLNGGEAQYF,.,TRBJ2-5,TRBV7-2,.
TGTGCCGGACGACGAATCCGGGACAGGGGCGGCTACACCTTC,CAGRRIRDRGGYTF,few,TRBJ1-2,TRBV6-6,TRBD1
TGTGCCAGCAGCTTGGCTGGGACAGGGATTAGTGGCCACTATGGCTACACCTTC,CASSLAGTGISGHYGYTF,.,TRBJ1-2,TRBV5-6,TRBD1
TGTGCCAGCAGCACCGAAGGGCGCGGGACAGATACGCAGTATTTT,CASSTEGRGTDTQYF,.,TRBJ2-3,TRBV7-9,.
TGTGCCAGCAGCCGACGGGACAGGGGGGAAGAGACCCAGTACTTC,CASSRRDRGEETQYF,many,TRBJ2-5,TRBV11-2,TRBD1
TGTGCCAGCAGCTCTGGGACTAGCGGGGTCGGGGAGCTGTTTTTT,CASSSGTSGVGELFF,.,TRBJ2-2,TRBV7-6,TRBD2
TGTGCCAGCGTCCAGGGCGAAGATTATGAGCAGTTCTTC,CASVQGEDYEQFF,.,TRBJ2-1,TRBV12-3/TRBV12-4,.
TGCAGTGCCGACTCTGGGACAGGGTCGGGTCAGCCCCAGCATTTT,CSADSGTGSGQPQHF,.,TRBJ1-5,TRBV20-1,TRBD1
TGTGCCACCAGCCCTGGACGGATTTTCACAGATACGCAGTATTTT,CATSPGRIFTDTQYF,few,TRBJ2-3,TRBV24-1,.
TGTGCCAGCAGCTTGGCGGAGCCCTCTAACTATGGCTACACCTTC,CASSLAEPSNYGYTF,many,TRBJ1-2,TRBV5-5,.
TGCGCCAGCAGCTTCGGGACTAGCGGATCCACAGATACGCAGTATTTT,CASSFGTSGSTDTQYF,.,TRBJ2-3,TRBV5-1,TRBD2
TGTGCCAGCAGCTCTCTAGCGGGGGAGCTTGATACGCAGTATTTT,CASSSLAGELDTQYF,.,TRBJ2-3,TRBV7-3,TRBD2
TGTGCCAGCAGTTACTCAGAGGGGACGAACTATGGCTACACCTTC,CASSYSEGTNYGYTF,.,TRBJ1-2,TRBV6-5,.
TGTGCCAGCAGTTTAGTGGGACAGGGGCCCACTAATGAAAAACTGTTTTTT,CASSLVGQGPTNEKLFF,few,TRBJ1-4,TRBV12-3/TRBV12-4,TRBD1
TGTGCCAGCAGTTATTCAGGGGCCTACGAGCAGTACTTC,CASSYSGAYEQYF,.,TRBJ2-7,TRBV6-6,.
TGTGCCAGCAGTCCCCCGCCGGGTGGAAATCAGCCCCAGCATTTT,CASSPPPGGNQPQHF,few,TRBJ1-5,TRBV27,.
TGCAGTGCTCGTGAAGGGGGACTAGCGGGGATTAGCACAGATACGCAGTATTTT,CSAREGGLAGISTDTQYF,.,TRBJ2-3,TRBV20-1,TRBD2
TGTGCCACCAGCGCTCGTCGGGGGGCGCCGTACGGCTACACCTTC,CATSARRGAPYGYTF,few,TRBJ1-2,TRBV15,.